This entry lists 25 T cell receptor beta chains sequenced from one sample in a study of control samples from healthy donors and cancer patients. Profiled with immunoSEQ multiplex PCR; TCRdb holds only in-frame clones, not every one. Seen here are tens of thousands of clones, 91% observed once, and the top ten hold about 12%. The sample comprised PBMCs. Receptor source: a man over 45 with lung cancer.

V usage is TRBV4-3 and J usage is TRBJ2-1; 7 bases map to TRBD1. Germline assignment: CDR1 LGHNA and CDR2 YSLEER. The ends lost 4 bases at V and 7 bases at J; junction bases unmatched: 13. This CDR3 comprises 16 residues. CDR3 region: CASSLGRTGVRNEQFF. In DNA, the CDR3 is TGCGCCAGCAGCCTAGGACGAACAGGGGTGAGAAATGAGCAGTTCTTC.

The CDR3: CASSLGRSGNTIYF. In DNA form, the CDR3 reads TGTGCCAGCAGCCTGGGGCGGTCTGGAAACACCATATATTTT. The genes are TRBV27 and TRBJ1-3, with D possibly TRBD1 on 5 matching bases. The ends were cut back, 6 bases at V and 1 base at J, with 10 bases in the middle. Germline V lookup: CDR1 MNHEY, CDR2 SMNVEV (reference sequence). The CDR3 sequence is 14 residues long.

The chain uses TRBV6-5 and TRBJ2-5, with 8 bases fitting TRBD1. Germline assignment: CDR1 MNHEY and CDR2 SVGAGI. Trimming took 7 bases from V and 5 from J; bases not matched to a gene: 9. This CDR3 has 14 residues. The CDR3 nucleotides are TGTGCCAGCAACGGACAGGGTAGGGGGGAGACCCAGTACTTC. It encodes CASNGQGRGETQYF.

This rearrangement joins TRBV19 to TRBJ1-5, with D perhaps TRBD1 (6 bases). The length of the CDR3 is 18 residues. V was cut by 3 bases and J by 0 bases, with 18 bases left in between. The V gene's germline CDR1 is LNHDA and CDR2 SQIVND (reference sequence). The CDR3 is CASSMGPWTAYSNQPQHF. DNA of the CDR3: TGTGCCAGTAGTATGGGCCCCTGGACAGCTTATAGCAATCAGCCCCAGCATTTT.

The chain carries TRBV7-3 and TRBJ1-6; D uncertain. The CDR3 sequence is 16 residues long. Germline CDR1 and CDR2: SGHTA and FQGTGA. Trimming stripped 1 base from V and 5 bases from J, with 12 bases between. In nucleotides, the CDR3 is TGTGCCAGCAGCTTAAGCCCCCAAGGAGATAATTCACCCCTCCACTTT. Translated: CASSLSPQGDNSPLHF. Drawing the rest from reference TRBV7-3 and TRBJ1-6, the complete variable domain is GAGVSQTPSNKVTEKGKYVELRCDPISGHTALYWYRQSLGQGPEFLIYFQGTGAADDSGLPNDRFFAVRPEGSVSTLKIQRTERGDSAVYLCASSLSPQGDNSPLHFGNGTRLTVT.

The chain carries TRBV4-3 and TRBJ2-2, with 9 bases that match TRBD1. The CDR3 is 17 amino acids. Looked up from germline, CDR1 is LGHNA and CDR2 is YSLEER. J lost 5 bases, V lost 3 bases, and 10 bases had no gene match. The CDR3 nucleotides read TGCGCCAGCAGCCAGGCCGGGACAGGGTCCGTTACCGGGGAGCTGTTTTTT. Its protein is CASSQAGTGSVTGELFF.

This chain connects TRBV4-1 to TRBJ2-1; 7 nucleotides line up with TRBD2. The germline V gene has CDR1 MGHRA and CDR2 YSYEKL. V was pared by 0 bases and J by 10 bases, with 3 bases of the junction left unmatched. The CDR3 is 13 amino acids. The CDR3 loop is CASSQEGGREQFF. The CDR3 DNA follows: TGCGCCAGCAGCCAAGAGGGAGGGAGGGAGCAGTTCTTC.

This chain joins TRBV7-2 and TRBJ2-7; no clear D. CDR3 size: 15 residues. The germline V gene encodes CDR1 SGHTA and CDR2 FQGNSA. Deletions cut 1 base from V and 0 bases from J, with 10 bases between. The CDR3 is CASSLDGLSSYEQYF. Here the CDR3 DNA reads TGTGCCAGCAGCTTAGACGGTCTTAGCTCCTACGAGCAGTACTTC. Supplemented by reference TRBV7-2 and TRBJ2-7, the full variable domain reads GAGVSQSPSNKVTEKGKDVELRCDPISGHTALYWYRQSLGQGLEFLIYFQGNSAPDKSGLPSDRFSAERTGGSVSTLTIQRTQQEDSAVYLCASSLDGLSSYEQYFGPGTRLTVT.

The CDR3 here is CARPATDTQYF. Written as DNA, the CDR3 is TGTGCCAGACCTGCCACAGATACGCAGTATTTT. This sequence joins TRBV19 and TRBJ2-3, with no clear D. From germline, CDR1 is LNHDA and CDR2 SQIVND (reference sequence). Trimming took 9 bases from V and 2 from J, leaving 6 bases between them. The CDR3 sequence is 11 residues long.

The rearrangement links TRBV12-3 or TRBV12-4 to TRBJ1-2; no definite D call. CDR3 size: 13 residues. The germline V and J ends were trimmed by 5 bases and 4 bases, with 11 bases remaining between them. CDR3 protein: CASSPPGPYGYTF. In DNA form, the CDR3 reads TGTGCCAGCAGTCCCCCCGGCCCCTATGGCTACACCTTC.

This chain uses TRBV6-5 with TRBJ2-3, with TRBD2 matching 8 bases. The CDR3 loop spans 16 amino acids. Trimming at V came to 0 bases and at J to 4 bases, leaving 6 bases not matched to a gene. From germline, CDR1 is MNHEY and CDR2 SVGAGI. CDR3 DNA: TGTGCCAGCAGTTACTCACGGGGGGGACTCGCAGATACGCAGTATTTT. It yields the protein CASSYSRGGLADTQYF.

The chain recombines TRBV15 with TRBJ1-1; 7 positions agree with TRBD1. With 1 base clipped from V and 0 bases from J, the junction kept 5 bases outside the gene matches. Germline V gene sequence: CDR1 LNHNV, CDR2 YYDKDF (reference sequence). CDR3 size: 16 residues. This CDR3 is CATSRGQGAVNTEAFF. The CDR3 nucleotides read TGTGCCACCAGCAGAGGACAGGGTGCCGTGAACACTGAAGCTTTCTTT.

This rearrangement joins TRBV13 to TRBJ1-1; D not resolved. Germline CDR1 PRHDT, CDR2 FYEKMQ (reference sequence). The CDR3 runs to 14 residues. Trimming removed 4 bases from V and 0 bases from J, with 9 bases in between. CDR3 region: CASSSLILNTEAFF. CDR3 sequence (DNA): TGTGCCAGCAGCTCGTTAATCCTGAACACTGAAGCTTTCTTT.

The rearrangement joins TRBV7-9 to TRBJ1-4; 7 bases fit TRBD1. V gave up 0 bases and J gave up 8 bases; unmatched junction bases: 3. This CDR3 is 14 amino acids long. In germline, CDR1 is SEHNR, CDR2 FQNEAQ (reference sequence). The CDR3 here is CASSLAGGQEKLFF. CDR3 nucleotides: TGTGCCAGCAGCTTAGCGGGGGGACAGGAAAAACTGTTTTTT.

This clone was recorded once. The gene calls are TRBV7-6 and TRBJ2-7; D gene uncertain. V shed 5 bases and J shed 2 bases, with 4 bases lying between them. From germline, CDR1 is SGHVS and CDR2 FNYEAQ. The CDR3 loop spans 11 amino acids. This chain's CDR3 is CASSTTYEQYF. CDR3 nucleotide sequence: TGTGCCAGCAGCACCACCTACGAGCAGTACTTC. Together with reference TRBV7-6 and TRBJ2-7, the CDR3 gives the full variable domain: GAGVSQSPRYKVTKRGQDVALRCDPISGHVSLYWYRQALGQGPEFLTYFNYEAQQDKSGLPNDRFSAERPEGSISTLTIQRTEQRDSAMYRCASSTTYEQYFGPGTRLTVT.

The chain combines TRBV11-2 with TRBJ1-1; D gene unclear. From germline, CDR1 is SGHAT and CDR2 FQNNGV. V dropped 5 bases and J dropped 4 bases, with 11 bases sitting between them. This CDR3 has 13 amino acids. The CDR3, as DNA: TGTGCCAGCAGCCAGCAAACGAGCACTGAAGCTTTCTTT. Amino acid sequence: CASSQQTSTEAFF.

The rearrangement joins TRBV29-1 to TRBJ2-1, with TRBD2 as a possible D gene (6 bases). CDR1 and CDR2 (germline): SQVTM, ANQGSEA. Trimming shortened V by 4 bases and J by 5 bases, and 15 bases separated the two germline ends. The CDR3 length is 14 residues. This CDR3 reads CSVVGGTANNEQFF. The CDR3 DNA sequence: TGCAGCGTTGTTGGGGGGACTGCTAACAATGAGCAGTTCTTC.

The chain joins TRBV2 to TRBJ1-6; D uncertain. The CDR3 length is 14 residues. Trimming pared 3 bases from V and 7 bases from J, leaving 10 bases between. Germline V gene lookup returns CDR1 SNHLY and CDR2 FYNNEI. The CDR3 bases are TGTGCCAGCAGTGACCAACAGAAGAATTCACCCCTCCACTTT. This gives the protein CASSDQQKNSPLHF.

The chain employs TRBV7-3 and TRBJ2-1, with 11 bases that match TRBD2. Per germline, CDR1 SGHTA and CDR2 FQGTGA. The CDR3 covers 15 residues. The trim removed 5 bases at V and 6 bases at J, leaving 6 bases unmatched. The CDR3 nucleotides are TGTGCCAGCAGCAAGATAGCGGGGGGGTCCAATGAGCAGTTCTTC. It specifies CASSKIAGGSNEQFF.

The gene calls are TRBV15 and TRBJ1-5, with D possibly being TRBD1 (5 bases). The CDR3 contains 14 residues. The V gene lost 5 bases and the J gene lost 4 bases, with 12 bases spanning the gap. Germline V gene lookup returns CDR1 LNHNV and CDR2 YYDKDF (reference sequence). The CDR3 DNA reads TGTGCCACCAGCTGGCAGGGCGGGAATCAGCCCCAGCATTTT. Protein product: CATSWQGGNQPQHF.

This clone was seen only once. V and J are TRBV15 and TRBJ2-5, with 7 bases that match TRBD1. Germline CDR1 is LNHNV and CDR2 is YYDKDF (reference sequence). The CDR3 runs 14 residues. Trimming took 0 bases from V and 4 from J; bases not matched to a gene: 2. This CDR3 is CATSRDYRGETQYF. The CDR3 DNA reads TGTGCCACCAGCAGAGATTACAGGGGAGAGACCCAGTACTTC.

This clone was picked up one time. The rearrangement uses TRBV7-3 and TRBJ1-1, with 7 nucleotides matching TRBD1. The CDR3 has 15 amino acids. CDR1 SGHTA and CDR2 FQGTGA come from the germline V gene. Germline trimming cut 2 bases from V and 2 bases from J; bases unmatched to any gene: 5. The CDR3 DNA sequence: TGTGCCAGCAGCTTAGACGGGACAGACAACACTGAAGCTTTCTTT. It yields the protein CASSLDGTDNTEAFF.

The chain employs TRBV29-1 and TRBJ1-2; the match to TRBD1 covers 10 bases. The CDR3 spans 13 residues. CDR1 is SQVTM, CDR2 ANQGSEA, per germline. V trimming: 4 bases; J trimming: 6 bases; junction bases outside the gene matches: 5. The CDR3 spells CSVAPGQGNGYTF. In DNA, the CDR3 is TGCAGCGTTGCCCCGGGACAGGGGAATGGCTACACCTTC.

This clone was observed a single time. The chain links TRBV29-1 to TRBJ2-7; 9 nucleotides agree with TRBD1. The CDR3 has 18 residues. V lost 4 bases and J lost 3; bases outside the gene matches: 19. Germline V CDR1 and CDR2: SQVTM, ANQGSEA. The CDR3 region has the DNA TGCAGCGTTGCTATCCCGACAGGGGGGTTGGGAGCCCACTACGAGCAGTACTTC. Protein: CSVAIPTGGLGAHYEQYF.

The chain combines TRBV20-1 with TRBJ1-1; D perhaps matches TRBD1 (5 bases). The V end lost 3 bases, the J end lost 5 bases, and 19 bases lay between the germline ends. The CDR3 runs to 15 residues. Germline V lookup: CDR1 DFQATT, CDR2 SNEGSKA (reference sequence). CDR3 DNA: TGCAGTGCTAGTCGTCAGGGAGTGGGTTTAACTGAAGCTTTCTTT. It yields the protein CSASRQGVGLTEAFF.